The 12 T cell receptor beta chains in this list originate from one sample, sequenced in a study of OX40 agonist ivuxolimab in advanced cancers. Sequenced by immunoSEQ multiplex PCR; TCRdb stores in-frame clones only, minus some. The sample has around 140,000 clones, 85% to 95% seen once. The source material was CD4+ or CD8+ T cells sorted from blood, sampled in a trial of the OX40 agonist ivuxolimab. These TCRs come from an adult with an advanced solid tumor such as melanoma, head and neck, liver or kidney cancer.

The chain carries TRBV6-5 and TRBJ2-5, with D uncertain. CDR3 length equals 11 residues. The ends were cut back, 2 bases at V and 12 bases at J, with 10 bases in the middle. The germline CDR1 and CDR2 sequences are MNHEY and SVGAGI. CDR3 region: CASSYAARKYF. The DNA for the CDR3 is TGTGCCAGCAGTTACGCCGCCCGCAAGTACTTC.

This clone was counted a few times. This sequence joins TRBV28 and TRBJ1-1; no reliable D call. The V gene lost 11 bases and the J gene lost 4 bases, with 14 bases spanning the gap. The length of the CDR3 is 12 residues. Germline V gene lookup returns CDR1 MDHEN and CDR2 SYDVKM. CDR3 nucleotide sequence: TGTGCCTCCCGATCCCGGGCCACTGAAGCTTTCTTT. It yields the protein CASRSRATEAFF.

The CDR3 spells CASTLANTGELFF. CDR3 DNA sequence: TGTGCCAGCACGCTCGCGAACACCGGGGAGCTGTTTTTT. The genes are TRBV6-5 and TRBJ2-2, with D unresolved. The CDR3 extends over 13 amino acids. From germline, CDR1 is MNHEY and CDR2 SVGAGI. Trimming removed 7 bases from V and 0 bases from J, with 6 bases in between.

The chain has TRBV27 and TRBJ2-7; TRBD2 matches 13 bases. The V and J ends lost 0 bases and 5 bases, in that order; junction bases with no gene match: 4. Germline lookup yields CDR1 MNHEY and CDR2 SMNVEV (reference sequence). This CDR3 has 16 amino acids. The CDR3 spells CASSLSTSGGSHEQYF. In DNA, the CDR3 is TGTGCCAGCAGTTTATCGACTAGCGGGGGGTCTCACGAGCAGTACTTC.

This clone was recorded once. This chain connects TRBV18 to TRBJ2-7; 8 nucleotides align to TRBD2. With 2 bases clipped from V and 5 bases from J, the junction kept 2 bases outside the gene matches. CDR1 and CDR2 (germline): KGHSH, LQKENI. The CDR3 is 13 amino acids. The CDR3 DNA reads TGTGCCAGCTCACCATCGGGAGGGAACGAGCAGTACTTC. Translation: CASSPSGGNEQYF.

The chain links TRBV7-9 to TRBJ2-7, with D tentatively TRBD1 or TRBD2 (6 bases each). The germline CDR1 and CDR2 sequences are SEHNR and FQNEAQ (reference sequence). Deletions cut 8 bases from V and 2 bases from J, with 22 bases between. The CDR3 sequence is 16 residues long. The CDR3 region has the DNA TGTGCCAGCGGAGGGGGGAAAGGGGACCACCCCTACGAGCAGTACTTC. It yields the protein CASGGGKGDHPYEQYF.

This clone was seen a single time. This chain links TRBV6-5 with TRBJ1-3; 7 bases match TRBD1. After removal of 7 bases from V and 0 bases from J, the junction contained 3 bases not matched to a gene. The V gene's germline CDR1 is MNHEY and CDR2 SVGAGI. The CDR3 extends over 14 amino acids. CDR3 coding DNA: TGTGCCAGCATAAGGGACAGCTCTGGAAACACCATATATTTT. It is translated as CASIRDSSGNTIYF.

V usage is TRBV19 and J usage is TRBJ2-7; TRBD1 aligns across 10 bases. Germline V gene lookup returns CDR1 LNHDA and CDR2 SQIVND (reference sequence). The CDR3 extends over 15 amino acids. V trimming: 4 bases; J trimming: 3 bases; junction bases outside the gene matches: 6. CDR3 amino acids: CASSKGQGIFYEQYF. Here the CDR3 DNA reads TGTGCCAGTAGTAAGGGACAGGGGATATTCTACGAGCAGTACTTC.

Here the CDR3 reads CASTTGRFATNEKLFF. The CDR3 DNA reads TGTGCCAGCACGACAGGGAGATTTGCAACTAATGAAAAACTGTTTTTT. The chain couples TRBV2 to TRBJ1-4; 7 bases line up with TRBD1. V shed 7 bases and J 0 bases; nucleotides not matched to a gene: 8. CDR1 and CDR2 from the germline V gene are SNHLY and FYNNEI. The CDR3 extends over 16 amino acids.

Only a few counts were recorded for this clone. The chain uses TRBV5-8 and TRBJ2-1; 13 nucleotides align to TRBD2. After removal of 0 bases from V and 7 bases from J, the junction contained 7 bases not matched to a gene. Germline CDR1 is SGHTS and CDR2 is YDEGEE. This CDR3 spans 17 amino acids. The CDR3 loop is CASSLGTTSGRRNEQFF. The CDR3 DNA sequence: TGTGCCAGCAGCTTGGGGACGACTAGCGGGAGGCGTAATGAGCAGTTCTTC.

The V and J genes are TRBV10-1 and TRBJ2-2; tentative D call: TRBD1 (5 bases). CDR1 WNHNN and CDR2 SYGVQD come from the germline V gene (reference sequence). V dropped 5 bases and J dropped 1 base, with 8 bases sitting between them. There are 14 residues in the CDR3. The CDR3 loop reads CASSPGQNTGELFF. The CDR3 DNA is TGCGCCAGCAGTCCCGGACAGAACACCGGGGAGCTGTTTTTT.

The rearrangement joins TRBV7-8 to TRBJ1-5; 7 positions agree with TRBD1. The V gene's germline CDR1 is SGHVS and CDR2 FQNEAQ. J was trimmed by 2 bases and V by 5 bases; bases with no gene match: 3. The CDR3 covers 14 residues. This CDR3 reads CASSDRVGNQPQHF. CDR3 in DNA: TGTGCCAGCAGCGACAGGGTAGGCAATCAGCCCCAGCATTTT.